This entry features one T cell receptor (beta chain) sequence. Per germline, CDR1 LGHDT and CDR2 YNNKEL (reference sequence). The CDR3 totals 13 residues. This specimen comes from a study of T cells expressing NK-cell markers. TCRdb reprocessed the 5' RACE reads, keeping one entry per CDR3 protein, no DNA. The table counts 500,000 or so distinct CDR3 sequences; about 3.6% lies in the top ten. This sequence was found in a man younger than 35 in good health. Material: blood T cells: a sorted CD56 or NKG2C T cell subset, CD4+ or CD8+ T cells, or bulk PBMC T cells (not recorded which). The J gene is TRBJ1-2, the V gene TRBV3-1. The CDR3 region is CASSQAAGYGYTF.